The rows below give T cell receptor beta chains drawn from one sample of a study of blood T cell repertoires in COVID-19. Libraries were prepared by immunoSEQ multiplex PCR; TCRdb keeps only in-frame clonotypes and omits some of them. This table holds hundreds of thousands of clones, roughly 90% found once. The specimen sequenced was PBMCs or T cells enriched from blood (not recorded which). The receptors derive from a woman aged 50 to 65 who had been exposed to COVID-19. Both conserved end residues are part of each CDR3. D genes are given only for firm matches.

V gene	D gene	CDR3 length	J gene	CDR3 DNA	CDR3 protein
TRBV28	-	14	TRBJ2-7	TGTGCCAGCAGTTTTGCGGGGACGTCCTACGAGCAGTACTTC	CASSFAGTSYEQYF
TRBV3-1/TRBV3-2	TRBD1	15	TRBJ2-1	TGTGCCAGCAGCAAGGAAGTACAGGGGGCGAATGAGCAGTTCTTC	CASSKEVQGANEQFF
TRBV9	TRBD1	15	TRBJ2-7	TGTGCCAGCAGCCTCCGGGACAGGGAGACCTACGAGCAGTACTTC	CASSLRDRETYEQYF
TRBV6-1	-	16	TRBJ1-2	TGTGCCAGCAGTGTAGGGGGAGATCTTCCCTATGGTGGCTACACCTTC	CASSVGGDLPYGGYTF
TRBV19	TRBD1	16	TRBJ2-5	TGTGCCAGTGCAAGACAGGGCGGAGGTGGGCAAGAGACCCAGTACTTC	CASARQGGGGQETQYF
TRBV5-1	TRBD1	15	TRBJ1-1	TGCGCCAGCAGCGGGGGACAGAATCAGGGCACTGAAGCTTTCTTT	CASSGGQNQGTEAFF
TRBV5-6	TRBD1	15	TRBJ1-6	TGTGCCAGCAGCTTGGATGACAGGGGAGCCGCACCCCTCCACTTT	CASSLDDRGAAPLHF
TRBV19	TRBD1	15	TRBJ2-7	TGTGCCAGTAGCACCTCGGGACAGCTACACTACGAGCAGTACTTC	CASSTSGQLHYEQYF
TRBV24-1	TRBD1	12	TRBJ1-4	TGTGCCACCAGTGACTACCGGGACAGTTACTTTTTT	CATSDYRDSYFF
TRBV6-2/TRBV6-3	-	11	TRBJ1-4	TGTGCCAGCAGTTACGGGCTGGAACTGTTTTTT	CASSYGLELFF
TRBV4-1	-	15	TRBJ1-2	TGCGCCAGCAGCCCGAAAAGAGACACAGGGTATGGCTACACCTTC	CASSPKRDTGYGYTF
TRBV5-1	TRBD1	15	TRBJ1-2	TGCGCCAGCAGCTCTACGCCCGGGACAGGGAATGGCTACACCTTC	CASSSTPGTGNGYTF
TRBV4-1	-	16	TRBJ1-2	TGCGCCAGCAGCCCGATATCCGAGGACAGTAGCTATGGCTACACCTTC	CASSPISEDSSYGYTF
TRBV5-4	TRBD2	15	TRBJ2-3	TGTGCCAGCACTCCGACTAGCGGGGGGGCTGGTACGCAGTATTTT	CASTPTSGGAGTQYF